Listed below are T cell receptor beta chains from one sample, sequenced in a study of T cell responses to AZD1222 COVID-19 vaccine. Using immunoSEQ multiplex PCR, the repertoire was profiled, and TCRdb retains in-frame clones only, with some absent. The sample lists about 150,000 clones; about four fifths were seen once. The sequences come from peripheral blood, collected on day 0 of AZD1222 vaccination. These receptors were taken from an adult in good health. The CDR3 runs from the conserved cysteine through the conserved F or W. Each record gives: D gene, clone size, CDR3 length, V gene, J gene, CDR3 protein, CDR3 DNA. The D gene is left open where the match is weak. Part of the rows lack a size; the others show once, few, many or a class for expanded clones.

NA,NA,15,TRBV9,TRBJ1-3,CASSPPGVSGNTIYF,TGTGCCAGCAGCCCCCCTGGGGTGTCTGGAAACACCATATATTTT
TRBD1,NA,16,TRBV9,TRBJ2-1,CASSANLRDRYNEQFF,TGTGCCAGCAGCGCCAATCTGAGGGACAGGTACAATGAGCAGTTCTTC
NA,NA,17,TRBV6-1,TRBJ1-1,CASSALPRQKMNTEAFF,TGTGCCAGCAGTGCCCTCCCCCGACAGAAAATGAACACTGAAGCTTTCTTT
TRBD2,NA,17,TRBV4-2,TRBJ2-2,CASSISRSGGSIGELFF,TGTGCCAGCAGCATCTCCCGTAGCGGGGGCTCAATCGGGGAGCTGTTTTTT
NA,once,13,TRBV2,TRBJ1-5,CASGGGSNQPQHF,TGTGCCAGCGGGGGGGGGAGCAATCAGCCCCAGCATTTT
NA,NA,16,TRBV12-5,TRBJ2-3,CASGLRVGGDTDTQYF,TGTGCTAGTGGACTTAGAGTAGGCGGGGACACAGATACGCAGTATTTT
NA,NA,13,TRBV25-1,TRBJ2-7,CASSQIGTYEQYF,TGTGCCAGCAGCCAGATAGGAACCTACGAGCAGTACTTC
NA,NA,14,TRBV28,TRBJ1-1,CASSLRQRNTEAFF,TGTGCCAGCAGTTTACGACAGCGGAACACTGAAGCTTTCTTT
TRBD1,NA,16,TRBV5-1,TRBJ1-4,CASSLEGTARNEKLFF,TGCGCCAGCAGCTTGGAAGGGACAGCCCGTAATGAAAAACTGTTTTTT
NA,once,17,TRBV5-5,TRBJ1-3,CASSLAEFGTAGNTIYF,TGTGCCAGCAGCTTGGCCGAGTTTGGGACTGCTGGAAACACCATATATTTT
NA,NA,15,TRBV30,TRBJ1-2,CAWTWTAYPNYGYTF,TGTGCCTGGACCTGGACAGCTTATCCTAACTATGGCTACACCTTC
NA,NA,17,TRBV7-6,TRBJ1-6,CASSLEQGSSYNSPLHF,TGTGCCAGCAGCTTAGAGCAGGGAAGCTCCTATAATTCACCCCTCCACTTT
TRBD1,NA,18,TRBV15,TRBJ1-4,CATSSARGQGATNEKLFF,TGTGCCACCAGCAGCGCCCGCGGACAGGGGGCAACTAATGAAAAACTGTTTTTT
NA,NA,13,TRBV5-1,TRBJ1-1,CASSLEQGGEAFF,TGCGCCAGCAGCTTGGAACAGGGCGGTGAAGCTTTCTTT
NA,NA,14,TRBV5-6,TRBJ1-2,CASSLFTGSYGYTF,TGTGCCAGCAGCTTGTTTACAGGGAGCTATGGCTACACCTTC
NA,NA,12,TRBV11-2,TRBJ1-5,CASSSENQPQHF,TGTGCCAGCAGCTCAGAAAATCAGCCCCAGCATTTT
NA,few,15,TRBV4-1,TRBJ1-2,CASSQGLREWYGYTF,TGCGCCAGCAGCCAAGGCCTCCGGGAGTGGTATGGCTACACCTTC
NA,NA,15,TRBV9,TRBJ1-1,CASSVGQTMNTEAFF,TGTGCCAGCAGCGTAGGACAGACTATGAACACTGAAGCTTTCTTT
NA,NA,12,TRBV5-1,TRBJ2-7,CASSLEGYEQYF,TGCGCCAGCAGCTTGGAGGGGTACGAGCAGTACTTC
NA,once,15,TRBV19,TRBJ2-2,CASNYDQFVSGELFF,TGTGCCAGCAACTACGATCAGTTCGTATCCGGGGAGCTGTTTTTT
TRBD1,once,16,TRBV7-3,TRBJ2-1,CASSLNVGQGGNEQFF,TGTGCCAGCAGCTTAAATGTGGGACAGGGGGGTAATGAGCAGTTCTTC
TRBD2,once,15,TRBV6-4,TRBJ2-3,CASSRTSGGTDTQYF,TGTGCCAGCAGCCGGACTAGCGGGGGCACAGATACGCAGTATTTT
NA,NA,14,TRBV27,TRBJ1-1,CASSTNRDGTEAFF,TGTGCCAGCAGTACCAACAGGGATGGGACTGAAGCTTTCTTT
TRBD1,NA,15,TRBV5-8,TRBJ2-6,CASSADRGWANVLTF,TGTGCCAGCAGCGCCGACAGGGGTTGGGCCAACGTCCTGACTTTC
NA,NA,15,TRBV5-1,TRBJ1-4,CASSPTPRGREKLFF,TGCGCCAGCAGCCCGACACCCAGGGGAAGGGAAAAACTGTTTTTT
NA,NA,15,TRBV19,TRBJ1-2,CASSRSEVTNYGYTF,TGTGCCAGTAGCCGCTCAGAGGTGACAAACTATGGCTACACCTTC
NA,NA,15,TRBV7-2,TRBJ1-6,CASSPSSSYNSPLHF,TGTGCCAGCAGCCCATCGAGCTCCTATAATTCACCCCTCCACTTT
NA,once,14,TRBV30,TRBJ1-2,CAWSVRDTKLGYTF,TGTGCCTGGAGTGTAAGGGACACCAAACTCGGCTACACCTTC
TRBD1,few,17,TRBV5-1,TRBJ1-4,CASSPGTGGASGEKLFF,TGCGCCAGCAGTCCCGGGACAGGGGGAGCCTCGGGCGAAAAACTGTTTTTT
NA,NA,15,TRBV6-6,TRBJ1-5,CASSYLNGGNQPQHF,TGTGCCAGCAGTTACCTAAATGGGGGCAATCAGCCCCAGCATTTT
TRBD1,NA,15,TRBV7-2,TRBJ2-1,CASRGTGPNYNEQFF,TGTGCCAGCAGGGGGACAGGGCCGAACTACAATGAGCAGTTCTTC
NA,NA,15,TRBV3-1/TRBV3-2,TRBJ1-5,CASSQGSGGNQPQHF,TGTGCCAGCAGCCAGGGGTCAGGGGGCAATCAGCCCCAGCATTTT
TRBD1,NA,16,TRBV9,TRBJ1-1,CASSVVPGGADTEAFF,TGTGCCAGCAGCGTAGTTCCAGGGGGGGCCGACACTGAAGCTTTCTTT
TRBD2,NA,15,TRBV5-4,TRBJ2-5,CASSFEPGGQETQYF,TGTGCCAGCAGCTTTGAACCGGGGGGCCAAGAGACCCAGTACTTC
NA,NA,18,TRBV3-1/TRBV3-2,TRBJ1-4,CASSQDLRPGGIGEKLFF,TGTGCCAGCAGCCAAGATCTGCGCCCCGGGGGAATTGGGGAAAAACTGTTTTTT
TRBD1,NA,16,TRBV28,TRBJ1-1,CASSLPGTVSDTEAFF,TGTGCCAGCAGTTTACCGGGGACAGTGTCTGACACTGAAGCTTTCTTT
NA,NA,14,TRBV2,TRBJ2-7,CASSERDDSYEQYF,TGTGCCAGCAGTGAGCGGGACGACTCCTACGAGCAGTACTTC
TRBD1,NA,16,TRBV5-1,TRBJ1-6,CASTRTGVFYNSPLHF,TGCGCCAGCACCCGAACAGGGGTCTTCTATAATTCACCCCTCCACTTT
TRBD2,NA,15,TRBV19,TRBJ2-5,CASSTSGGPQETQYF,TGTGCCAGTAGTACTAGCGGGGGACCACAAGAGACCCAGTACTTC
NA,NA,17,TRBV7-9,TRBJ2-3,CASSPNPGSRGTDTQYF,TGTGCCAGCAGCCCCAATCCAGGGAGTCGGGGCACAGATACGCAGTATTTT
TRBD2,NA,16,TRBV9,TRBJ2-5,CASSPPRAGVGETQYF,TGTGCCAGCAGCCCCCCCCGGGCGGGGGTCGGAGAGACCCAGTACTTC
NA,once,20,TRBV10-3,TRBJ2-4,CAISAKGHRDSLIAKNIQYF,TGTGCCATCAGCGCGAAAGGGCATAGGGATTCCCTTATAGCCAAAAACATTCAGTACTTC
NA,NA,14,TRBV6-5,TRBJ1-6,CASAPQGRGSPLHF,TGTGCCAGCGCCCCCCAGGGGAGAGGGTCACCCCTCCACTTT
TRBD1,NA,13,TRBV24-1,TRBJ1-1,CATRGRGDTEAFF,TGTGCCACCAGGGGCAGGGGGGACACTGAAGCTTTCTTT
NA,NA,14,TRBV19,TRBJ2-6,CASSTPSGANVLTF,TGTGCCAGTAGTACGCCCTCGGGGGCCAACGTCCTGACTTTC
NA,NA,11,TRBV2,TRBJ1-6,CASSDGTTLHF,TGTGCCAGCAGTGATGGCACAACCCTCCACTTT